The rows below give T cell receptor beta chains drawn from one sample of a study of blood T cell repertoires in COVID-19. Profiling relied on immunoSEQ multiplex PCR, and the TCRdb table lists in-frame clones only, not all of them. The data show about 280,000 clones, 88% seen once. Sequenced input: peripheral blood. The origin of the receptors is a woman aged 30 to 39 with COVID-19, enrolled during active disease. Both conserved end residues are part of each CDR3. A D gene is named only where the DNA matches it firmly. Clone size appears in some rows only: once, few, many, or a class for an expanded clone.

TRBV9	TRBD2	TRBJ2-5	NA	CASSAAGAGVRETQYF	TGTGCCAGCAGCGCCGCGGGAGCGGGAGTTAGAGAGACCCAGTACTTC
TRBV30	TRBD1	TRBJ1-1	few	CACRQGKGEAFF	TGTGCCTGCCGACAGGGGAAAGGTGAAGCTTTCTTT
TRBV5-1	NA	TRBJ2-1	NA	CASTPNGRQVYNEQFF	TGCGCCAGCACCCCAAACGGCAGACAAGTTTACAATGAGCAGTTCTTC
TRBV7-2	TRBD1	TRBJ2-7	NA	CASSLVPGQGVREQYF	TGTGCCAGCAGCTTAGTTCCCGGACAGGGGGTGAGGGAGCAGTACTTC
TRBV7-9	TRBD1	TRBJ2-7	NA	CASSQTGKNYEQYF	TGTGCCAGCAGCCAGACAGGGAAGAACTACGAGCAGTACTTC
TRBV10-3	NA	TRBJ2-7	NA	CAISEGSYEQYF	TGTGCCATCAGTGAGGGCAGCTACGAGCAGTACTTC
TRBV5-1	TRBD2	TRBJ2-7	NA	CASSADWTSGRSEQYF	TGCGCCAGCAGCGCCGACTGGACTAGCGGGAGATCCGAGCAGTACTTC
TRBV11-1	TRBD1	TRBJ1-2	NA	CASSSGQFGYTF	TGTGCCAGCAGCTCGGGACAGTTTGGCTACACCTTC
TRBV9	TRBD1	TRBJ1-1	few	CASSSTGTGVAEAFF	TGTGCCAGCAGCTCCACCGGGACAGGAGTCGCTGAAGCTTTCTTT
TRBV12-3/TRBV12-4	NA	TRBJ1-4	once	CASSLQGEKLFF	TGTGCCAGCAGTTTGCAGGGTGAAAAACTGTTTTTT
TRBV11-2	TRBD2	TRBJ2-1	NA	CASSSTSGRIYNEQFF	TGTGCCAGCAGCTCGACTAGCGGGAGAATATACAATGAGCAGTTCTTC
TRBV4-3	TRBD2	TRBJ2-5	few	CASSQELLAGAETQYF	TGCGCCAGCAGCCAAGAACTACTAGCGGGAGCGGAGACCCAGTACTTC
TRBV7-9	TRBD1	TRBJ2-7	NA	CASIRDRGAEEQYF	TGTGCCAGCATCCGGGACAGGGGGGCGGAGGAGCAGTACTTC
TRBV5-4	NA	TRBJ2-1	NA	CASSLQGWSYNEQFF	TGTGCCAGCAGCCTCCAGGGGTGGTCCTACAATGAGCAGTTCTTC
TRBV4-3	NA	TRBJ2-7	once	CASSQAQGGYAYEQYF	TGCGCCAGCAGCCAAGCCCAGGGGGGATACGCCTACGAGCAGTACTTC
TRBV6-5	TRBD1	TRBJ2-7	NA	CASSPPGQGYEQYF	TGTGCCAGCAGTCCTCCGGGACAGGGGTACGAGCAGTACTTC
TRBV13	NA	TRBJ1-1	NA	CASRPQWGGMNTEAFF	TGTGCCAGCAGACCTCAGTGGGGGGGGATGAACACTGAAGCTTTCTTT
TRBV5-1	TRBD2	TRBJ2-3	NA	CASRLAGYVDTQYF	TGCGCCAGCAGACTAGCGGGATACGTAGATACGCAGTATTTT
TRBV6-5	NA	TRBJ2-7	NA	CASSYSPHPGGEQYF	TGTGCCAGCAGTTACTCCCCGCACCCCGGGGGCGAGCAGTACTTC
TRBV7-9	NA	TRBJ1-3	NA	CASSYTVSGNTIYF	TGTGCCAGCAGCTATACAGTCTCTGGAAACACCATATATTTT
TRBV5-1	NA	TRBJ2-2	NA	CASSPGVQGMDTGELFF	TGCGCCAGCAGCCCTGGGGTGCAGGGTATGGACACCGGGGAGCTGTTTTTT
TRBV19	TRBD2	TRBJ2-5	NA	CASSIVLAVVETQYF	TGTGCCAGTAGTATAGTCCTAGCGGTGGTAGAGACCCAGTACTTC
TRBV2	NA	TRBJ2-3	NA	CASSEEGLRITDTQYF	TGTGCCAGCAGTGAGGAAGGACTCCGAATCACAGATACGCAGTATTTT
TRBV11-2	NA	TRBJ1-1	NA	CASSLNLAGRGFF	TGTGCCAGCAGCTTAAATCTGGCGGGGCGAGGCTTCTTT
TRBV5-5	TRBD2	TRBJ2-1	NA	CASSTLAGVNEQFF	TGTGCCAGCAGCACACTAGCGGGAGTAAATGAGCAGTTCTTC
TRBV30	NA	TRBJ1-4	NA	CAWSPDIGLAEKLFF	TGTGCCTGGAGTCCAGACATAGGACTGGCTGAAAAACTGTTTTTT
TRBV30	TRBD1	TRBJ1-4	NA	CAWSTGGNEKLFF	TGTGCCTGGTCGACAGGGGGCAATGAAAAACTGTTTTTT
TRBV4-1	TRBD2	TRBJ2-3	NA	CASSQVTSGTDTQYF	TGCGCCAGCAGCCAAGTAACTAGCGGCACAGATACGCAGTATTTT
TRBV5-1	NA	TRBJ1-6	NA	CASSSWEGSSYNSPLHF	TGCGCCAGCAGCTCGTGGGAGGGGAGCTCCTATAATTCACCCCTCCACTTT
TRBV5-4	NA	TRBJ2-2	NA	CASSLRIGELFF	TGTGCCAGCAGCCTTAGAATCGGGGAGCTGTTTTTT
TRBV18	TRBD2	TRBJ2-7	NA	CASSPRGAGVYEQYF	TGTGCCAGCTCACCTAGAGGAGCGGGAGTTTACGAGCAGTACTTC
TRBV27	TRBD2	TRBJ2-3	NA	CASSTWGGGTDTQYF	TGTGCCAGCAGTACCTGGGGAGGGGGCACAGATACGCAGTATTTT
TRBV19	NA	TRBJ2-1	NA	CASSMVGLYNEQFF	TGTGCCAGTAGTATGGTGGGGCTATACAATGAGCAGTTCTTC
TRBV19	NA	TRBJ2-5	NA	CASSRGSLSIEETQYF	TGTGCCAGTAGTCGAGGCAGCCTAAGTATAGAAGAGACCCAGTACTTC
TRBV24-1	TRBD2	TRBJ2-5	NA	CATSDDSGVQETQYF	TGTGCCACCAGTGATGATAGCGGGGTTCAAGAGACCCAGTACTTC
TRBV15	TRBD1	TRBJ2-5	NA	CATSRDTGTGILETQYF	TGTGCCACCAGCAGAGATACCGGGACAGGGATTTTGGAGACCCAGTACTTC
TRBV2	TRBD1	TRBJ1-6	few	CASRTTGQPLHF	TGTGCCAGCAGAACGACAGGGCAACCCCTCCACTTT
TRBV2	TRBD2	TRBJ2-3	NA	CASSEARASGTATQYF	TGTGCCAGCAGTGAAGCGCGGGCTAGCGGGACGGCTACGCAGTATTTT
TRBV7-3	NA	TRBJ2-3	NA	CASSLGEKDTQYF	TGTGCCAGCAGCTTAGGGGAGAAAGATACGCAGTATTTT
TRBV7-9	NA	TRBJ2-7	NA	CASSSPRQAYEQYF	TGTGCCAGCAGCTCCCCCAGACAGGCCTACGAGCAGTACTTC
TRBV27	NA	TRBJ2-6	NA	CASSSWAPGANVLTF	TGTGCCAGCAGTTCCTGGGCCCCTGGGGCCAACGTCCTGACTTTC
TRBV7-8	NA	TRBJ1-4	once	CASSLLGAGRRGKLFF	TGTGCCAGCAGCTTACTAGGAGCCGGCCGCAGAGGAAAACTGTTTTTT
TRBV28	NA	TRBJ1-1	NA	CASSLGLWAFF	TGTGCCAGCAGTTTAGGGCTTTGGGCTTTCTTT
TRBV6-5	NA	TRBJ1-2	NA	CASNRARDGYTF	TGTGCCAGCAACCGGGCCAGGGATGGCTACACCTTC
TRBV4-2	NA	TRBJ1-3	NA	CASSHQLRETSGNTIYF	TGTGCCAGCAGCCACCAACTTCGGGAAACCTCTGGAAACACCATATATTTT
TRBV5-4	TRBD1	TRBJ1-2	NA	CASSLGDRALSYGYTF	TGTGCCAGCAGCTTAGGGGACAGGGCGCTCTCCTATGGCTACACCTTC
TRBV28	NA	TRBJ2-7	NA	CASSFAGTFSYEQYF	TGTGCCAGCAGTTTCGCCGGGACATTTTCCTACGAGCAGTACTTC
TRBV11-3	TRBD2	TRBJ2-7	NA	CASRLTQAGGPVEQYF	TGTGCCAGCAGATTAACCCAAGCGGGAGGGCCGGTCGAGCAGTACTTC
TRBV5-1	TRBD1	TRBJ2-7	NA	CASSFPTSPGQGAYEQYF	TGCGCCAGCAGCTTCCCCACATCGCCGGGACAGGGAGCCTACGAGCAGTACTTC
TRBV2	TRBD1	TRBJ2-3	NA	CASSQGATYTDTQYF	TGTGCCAGCAGCCAGGGGGCAACTTACACAGATACGCAGTATTTT
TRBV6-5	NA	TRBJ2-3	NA	CASRLSLRTDTQYF	TGTGCCAGCAGATTAAGCCTCAGGACAGATACGCAGTATTTT
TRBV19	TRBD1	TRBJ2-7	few	CASSFHRDRQYF	TGTGCCAGTAGTTTCCACCGGGACAGGCAGTACTTC
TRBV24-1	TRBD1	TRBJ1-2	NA	CATSRDRYGYTF	TGTGCCACCAGCCGGGACAGGTACGGCTACACCTTC